A single sample gave rise to the 32 T cell receptor beta chains below, sequenced in a study of blood T cell repertoires in COVID-19. Sequencing used immunoSEQ multiplex PCR; TCRdb keeps in-frame clones, though not all of them. In the table there are approximately 150,000 clones, around nine tenths of which are singletons. The sequenced material came from peripheral blood. These receptors were obtained from a man aged 60 to 75 with active or convalescent COVID-19.

This clone was observed a single time. V is TRBV7-9 and J is TRBJ1-1; D not resolved. The ends were cut back, 0 bases at V and 4 bases at J, with 18 bases in the middle. CDR1 and CDR2 (germline): SEHNR, FQNEAQ (reference sequence). The CDR3 is 17 residues long. The CDR3 loop reads CASSLALLYPAGTEAFF. In DNA, the CDR3 is TGTGCCAGCAGCTTAGCGCTTCTCTACCCTGCTGGCACTGAAGCTTTCTTT. Variable domain in full (rest from reference TRBV7-9 and TRBJ1-1): DTGVSQNPRHKITKRGQNVTFRCDPISEHNRLYWYRQTLGQGPEFLTYFQNEAQLEKSRLLSDRFSAERPKGSFSTLEIQRTEQGDSAMYLCASSLALLYPAGTEAFFGQGTRLTVV.

V and J are TRBV11-1 and TRBJ1-6, with 7 bases that match TRBD1. This CDR3 has 14 amino acids. Per the germline V gene, CDR1 is SGHAT and CDR2 is FQDESV (reference sequence). The V gene end was trimmed by 5 bases and the J gene end by 5 bases; junction bases not matched to a gene: 3. CDR3 sequence reads: CASSPGTDNSPLHF. DNA of the CDR3: TGTGCCAGCAGCCCCGGGACAGATAATTCACCCCTCCACTTT.

This clone has just one count. This chain uses TRBV27 with TRBJ2-3; TRBD1 agrees at 9 bases. This CDR3 comprises 17 residues. Trimming removed 6 bases from V and 8 bases from J; junction bases left unmatched: 18. In germline, CDR1 is MNHEY, CDR2 SMNVEV (reference sequence). CDR3 residues: CASRQGAYSATGRTQYF. Here the CDR3 DNA reads TGTGCCAGCAGACAGGGGGCGTATTCGGCTACGGGCCGTACGCAGTATTTT.

This chain joins TRBV28 and TRBJ2-3; D call uncertain. This CDR3 has 14 residues. Germline V gives CDR1 MDHEN, CDR2 SYDVKM. V shed 7 bases and J shed 6 bases, with 17 bases lying between them. CDR3 residues: CASTSVIFPDTQYF. CDR3 sequence (DNA): TGTGCCAGCACGAGCGTCATCTTCCCGGATACGCAGTATTTT.

The CDR3 sequence: CASSPLAGAHEKLFF. For the CDR3, the DNA is TGTGCCAGCTCACCACTTGCAGGGGCGCATGAAAAACTGTTTTTT. J is TRBJ1-4 and V is TRBV18, with D perhaps matching TRBD1 (6 bases). In germline, CDR1 is KGHSH, CDR2 LQKENI. V was clipped by 1 base and J by 6 bases, with 12 bases between them. The CDR3 sequence is 15 residues long.

The chain links TRBV11-3 to TRBJ1-1; possibly TRBD1 for D (5 bases). Germline V gene lookup returns CDR1 SGHNT and CDR2 YENEEA. This CDR3 spans 12 amino acids. Trimming took 2 bases from V and 7 from J, leaving 8 bases between them. CDR3 sequence (DNA): TGTGCCAGCAGCTTACGGCAGGGTGAAGCTTTCTTT. Translating it yields CASSLRQGEAFF. The full variable domain, with the rest looked up from reference TRBV11-3 and TRBJ1-1, is EAGVVQSPRYKIIEKKQPVAFWCNPISGHNTLYWYLQNLGQGPELLIRYENEEAVDDSQLPKDRFSAERLKGVDSTLKIQPAELGDSAVYLCASSLRQGEAFFGQGTRLTVV.

The rearrangement uses TRBV6-1 and TRBJ2-7; TRBD1 matches 10 bases. V shed 4 bases, J shed 1 base, and the junction held 7 bases outside the gene matches. The CDR3 has 16 residues. Germline V CDR1 and CDR2: MNHNS, SASEGT. CDR3 coding DNA: TGTGCCAGCAGTGCGGACAGGGGGGGAGGGTCCTACGAGCAGTACTTC. Translated, it gives CASSADRGGGSYEQYF.

V usage is TRBV2 and J usage is TRBJ2-7; 7 bases fit TRBD1. V gave up 4 bases and J gave up 6 bases; unmatched junction bases: 6. Germline V CDR1 and CDR2: SNHLY, FYNNEI. This CDR3 contains 13 residues. CDR3 loop: CASSGTTGFEQYF. DNA for the CDR3: TGTGCCAGCAGTGGAACGACAGGGTTCGAGCAGTACTTC. The full variable domain, with the rest looked up from reference TRBV2 and TRBJ2-7, is EPEVTQTPSHQVTQMGQEVILRCVPISNHLYFYWYRQILGQKVEFLVSFYNNEISEKSEIFDDQFSVERPDGSNFTLKIRSTKLEDSAMYFCASSGTTGFEQYFGPGTRLTVT.

The CDR3 nucleotides read TGCGCCAGCAGCTTGGGAGACTCCTCCTACGAGCAGTACTTC. Its protein is CASSLGDSSYEQYF. The V and J genes are TRBV5-1 and TRBJ2-7, with D unclear. The germline V gene has CDR1 SGHRS and CDR2 YFSETQ. Between the trimmed V and J ends, which lost 0 bases and 0 bases, there was a span of 7 bases. This CDR3 has 14 residues.

This rearrangement joins TRBV9 to TRBJ2-3; no definite D call. Trimming shortened V by 0 bases and J by 1 base, and 9 bases separated the two germline ends. There are 15 residues in the CDR3. Germline CDR1 SGDLS, CDR2 YYNGEE. CDR3 sequence (DNA): TGTGCCAGCAGCGTAGGAGTAGTAGGCACAGATACGCAGTATTTT. It codes for CASSVGVVGTDTQYF.

The chain joins TRBV12-3 or TRBV12-4 to TRBJ1-1; 8 bases line up with TRBD1. V shed 5 bases and J 4 bases; nucleotides not matched to a gene: 3. The CDR3 sequence is 13 residues long. The CDR3 coding sequence is TGTGCCAGCAGTGGACAGGGTGTCACTGAAGCTTTCTTT. Translating it yields CASSGQGVTEAFF.

The V and J genes are TRBV30 and TRBJ1-2; TRBD1 is a possible D gene (5 bases). Germline CDR1 GTSNPN, CDR2 SVGIG (reference sequence). Trimming stripped 2 bases from V and 7 bases from J, with 17 bases between. The CDR3 sequence is 14 residues long. The CDR3 sequence is CAWSYSDNLGGYTF. CDR3 in DNA: TGTGCCTGGAGTTATTCGGACAATTTGGGTGGCTACACCTTC.

This clone has a handful of counts. The rearrangement joins TRBV27 to TRBJ2-7; 9 bases are shared with TRBD1. From germline, CDR1 is MNHEY and CDR2 SMNVEV (reference sequence). Unmatched junction bases numbered 10, after V lost 5 bases and J lost 2 bases. The CDR3 has 16 residues. The CDR3 spells CASSAADRGGTYEQYF. CDR3 in DNA: TGTGCCAGCAGTGCAGCGGACAGGGGCGGAACCTACGAGCAGTACTTC.

This chain connects TRBV30 to TRBJ2-1; 10 nucleotides line up with TRBD2. The CDR3 is made up of 14 amino acids. Trimming cost V 6 bases and J 9 bases; bases outside gene matches: 11. Per the germline V gene, CDR1 is GTSNPN and CDR2 is SVGIG (reference sequence). CDR3 residues: CACHRAGGPGEQFF. CDR3 nucleotide sequence: TGTGCCTGCCATCGAGCGGGAGGGCCGGGTGAGCAGTTCTTC.

This clone is a singleton in its sample. The V call is TRBV7-9, the J call TRBJ1-1; D possibly corresponds to TRBD1 (5 bases). CDR3 length: 15 residues. CDR1 is SEHNR, CDR2 FQNEAQ, per germline (reference sequence). V dropped 1 base and J dropped 5 bases, with 14 bases sitting between them. DNA of the CDR3: TGTGCCAGCAGCTTAGAGATCGGGGGAGGGACTGAAGCTTTCTTT. Its translation is CASSLEIGGGTEAFF.

The chain carries TRBV7-3 and TRBJ2-2; a possible D gene is TRBD2 (5 bases). Trimming took off 2 bases at V and 1 base at J, with 11 bases between the two ends. Germline CDR1 reads SGHTA; CDR2 reads FQGTGA. The CDR3 has 16 amino acids. The CDR3 DNA follows: TGTGCCAGCAGCTTACCGGGGAAGAAGAACACCGGGGAGCTGTTTTTT. Residues: CASSLPGKKNTGELFF.

This sequence joins TRBV30 and TRBJ1-1, with D possibly matching TRBD1 (5 bases). Germline CDR1 is GTSNPN and CDR2 is SVGIG (reference sequence). The CDR3 runs 13 residues. V was clipped by 0 bases and J by 6 bases, with 11 bases between them. The CDR3 region is CAWSVRGNAEAFF. CDR3 bases: TGTGCCTGGAGTGTAAGGGGAAACGCTGAAGCTTTCTTT.

The chain has TRBV19 and TRBJ1-3; 7 bases align to TRBD1. This CDR3 comprises 14 residues. V dropped 6 bases and J dropped 0; count of bases not matched to a gene: 2. Per the germline V gene, CDR1 is LNHDA and CDR2 is SQIVND (reference sequence). This chain's CDR3 is CASRRQGSGNTIYF. Written as DNA, the CDR3 is TGTGCCAGTAGGCGACAGGGCTCTGGAAACACCATATATTTT.

The chain uses TRBV18 and TRBJ1-2; maybe TRBD1 (6 bases). Trimming stripped 2 bases from V and 8 bases from J, with 15 bases between. The germline gives CDR1 KGHSH, CDR2 LQKENI. The CDR3 extends over 14 amino acids. The CDR3 sequence is CASSPSQQGRGYTF. The CDR3 DNA is TGTGCCAGCTCACCATCTCAACAGGGAAGAGGCTACACCTTC.

V gene TRBV5-1 combines with J gene TRBJ1-6, with 8 bases matching TRBD1. The CDR3 has 15 residues. With 2 bases clipped from V and 8 bases from J, the junction kept 6 bases outside the gene matches. Germline V lookup: CDR1 SGHRS, CDR2 YFSETQ. The CDR3 sequence: CASSLGTGRDSPLHF. CDR3 DNA sequence: TGCGCCAGCAGCTTAGGGACAGGACGAGATTCACCCCTCCACTTT.

The J gene is TRBJ2-7, the V gene TRBV7-9, with D unclear. The CDR3 is 14 residues long. CDR1 is SEHNR, CDR2 FQNEAQ, per germline (reference sequence). Trimming cost V 0 bases and J 1 base, with 7 bases left between them. This CDR3 reads CASSLAPVSYEQYF. CDR3 nucleotide sequence: TGTGCCAGCAGCTTAGCGCCGGTGTCCTACGAGCAGTACTTC.

This rearrangement joins TRBV7-9 to TRBJ1-2; D gene unclear. The CDR3 is 13 amino acids. V dropped 3 bases and J dropped 6 bases, with 11 bases sitting between them. Germline V gene sequence: CDR1 SEHNR, CDR2 FQNEAQ (reference sequence). CDR3 amino acids: CASSLTTADGYTF. CDR3 in DNA: TGTGCCAGCAGCTTGACAACAGCGGATGGCTACACCTTC.

The chain joins TRBV5-1 to TRBJ2-1; TRBD2 is a possible D gene (5 bases). The V gene's germline CDR1 is SGHRS and CDR2 YFSETQ. This CDR3 contains 12 residues. The germline V and J ends were trimmed by 4 bases and 10 bases, with 12 bases remaining between them. The CDR3 nucleotides are TGCGCCAGCAGCGGAGGAGTGGGCGAGCAGTTCTTC. It translates to CASSGGVGEQFF. Drawing the rest from reference TRBV5-1 and TRBJ2-1, the complete variable domain is KAGVTQTPRYLIKTRGQQVTLSCSPISGHRSVSWYQQTPGQGLQFLFEYFSETQRNKGNFPGRFSGRQFSNSRSEMNVSTLELGDSALYLCASSGGVGEQFFGPGTRLTVL.

V and J are TRBV5-4 and TRBJ2-5; maybe TRBD2 (7 bases). CDR1 and CDR2 from the germline V gene are SGHNT and YYREEE (reference sequence). The CDR3 consists of 15 residues. V lost 4 bases, J lost 7 bases, and 20 bases lay in between. CDR3 coding DNA: TGTGCCAGCAGCGCAGGACAGACTCCGGGAGGGACCCAGTACTTC. Protein sequence: CASSAGQTPGGTQYF. Full variable domain (outside the CDR3, taken from reference TRBV5-4 and TRBJ2-5): ETGVTQSPTHLIKTRGQQVTLRCSSQSGHNTVSWYQQALGQGPQFIFQYYREEENGRGNFPPRFSGLQFPNYSSELNVNALELDDSALYLCASSAGQTPGGTQYFGPGTRLLVL.

The DNA of the CDR3 is TGTGCCAGCAGTTTATCGCGCTCCTATAATTCACCCCTCCACTTT. This sequence encodes CASSLSRSYNSPLHF. This chain uses TRBV27 with TRBJ1-6; D unclear. The CDR3 is 15 residues long. Germline CDR1 MNHEY, CDR2 SMNVEV (reference sequence). Trimming pared 0 bases from V and 0 bases from J, leaving 3 bases between.

The chain carries TRBV6-2 or TRBV6-3 and TRBJ1-2, with 8 bases fitting TRBD1. The CDR3 sequence is 18 residues long. Germline V CDR1 and CDR2: MNHEY, SVGEGT. Unmatched junction bases numbered 11, after V lost 2 bases and J lost 0 bases. CDR3 region: CASSYSGTGKNPNYGYTF. The DNA of the CDR3 is TGTGCCAGCAGTTACAGCGGGACAGGCAAAAATCCTAACTATGGCTACACCTTC.

This chain uses TRBV12-3 or TRBV12-4 with TRBJ1-1; 8 bases map to TRBD1. This CDR3 is 12 amino acids long. Germline trimming cut 1 base from V and 9 bases from J; bases unmatched to any gene: 1. The CDR3 nucleotides are TGTGCCAGCAGTTTAGGGGACAGGAAAGCTTTCTTT. The encoded protein is CASSLGDRKAFF.

As concerns this clone: The sample has other DNA sequences that encode this CDR3 too. V and J are TRBV14 and TRBJ2-5; 7 bases line up with TRBD1. Trimming at V came to 3 bases and at J to 4 bases, leaving 5 bases not matched to a gene. The CDR3 length is 14 residues. Germline lookup yields CDR1 SGHDN and CDR2 FVKESK. In DNA form, the CDR3 reads TGTGCCAGCAGCCAGAGACAGGGAAGAGAGACCCAGTACTTC. Its protein product is CASSQRQGRETQYF.

The chain employs TRBV15 and TRBJ2-1; D possibly corresponds to TRBD2 (6 bases). From germline, CDR1 is LNHNV and CDR2 YYDKDF (reference sequence). CDR3 length: 12 residues. This CDR3 reads CAVGRSYNEQFF. Written as DNA, the CDR3 is TGTGCGGTGGGGAGGTCCTACAATGAGCAGTTCTTC.

The V call is TRBV28, the J call TRBJ1-5, with a weak D call TRBD1 (5 bases). Germline V gene lookup returns CDR1 MDHEN and CDR2 SYDVKM. This CDR3 has 16 amino acids. The V end lost 1 base, the J end lost 0 bases, and 10 bases lay between the germline ends. The CDR3 loop is CASSLYQGYSNQPQHF. The CDR3, as DNA: TGTGCCAGCAGTTTATATCAGGGTTATAGCAATCAGCCCCAGCATTTT.

This clone was observed a single time. The rearrangement joins TRBV15 to TRBJ1-1, with 9 nucleotides matching TRBD1. The V segment lost 3 bases and the J segment 0 bases; nucleotides outside the gene matches: 8. Germline V gene lookup returns CDR1 LNHNV and CDR2 YYDKDF (reference sequence). CDR3 size: 17 residues. CDR3 loop: CATSREGTGTMNTEAFF. In DNA form, the CDR3 reads TGTGCCACCAGCAGGGAGGGGACAGGGACAATGAACACTGAAGCTTTCTTT.

The genes are TRBV7-8 and TRBJ2-7; D is perhaps TRBD2 (5 bases). CDR3 length: 17 amino acids. Deletions cut 2 bases from V and 0 bases from J, with 17 bases between. From germline, CDR1 is SGHVS and CDR2 FQNEAQ. CDR3 bases: TGTGCCAGCAGCTTACGTGCGGCGGGCCCTTACTCCTACGAGCAGTACTTC. Its protein product is CASSLRAAGPYSYEQYF.